This is a list of T cell receptor beta chains from one sample in a study of blood T cell repertoires in COVID-19. Generated by immunoSEQ multiplex PCR, the TCRdb table keeps only in-frame clones and is missing some. The sample yields some 190,000 clones, about 80% seen once. The source material was peripheral blood. The receptors were gathered from a man between 60 and 75 years old with acute or convalescent COVID-19. The CDR3 runs from the conserved cysteine through the conserved F or W. A D gene is named only where the DNA matches it firmly. The size entry is marked missing in some rows and otherwise reads once, few, many or a size class.

v_gene	len	j_gene	d_gene	abundance	CDR3nt	CDR3aa
TRBV6-1	18	TRBJ2-3	TRBD2	-	TGTGCCAGCAGTGGCCCCGGGACTAGCGGGAAACACACAGATACGCAGTATTTT	CASSGPGTSGKHTDTQYF
TRBV15	15	TRBJ1-4	TRBD1	few	TGTGCCACCAGCAGAGATTGGAGGACAGGAGAAAAACTGTTTTTT	CATSRDWRTGEKLFF
TRBV15	14	TRBJ2-7	-	-	TGTGCCACCGACAGAGGCTCGGGAGTCTACGAGCAGTACTTC	CATDRGSGVYEQYF
TRBV18	16	TRBJ1-5	-	-	TGTGCCAGCTCACCGAACAGTCTATATAGCAATCAGCCCCAGCATTTT	CASSPNSLYSNQPQHF
TRBV9	14	TRBJ1-1	-	-	TGTGCCAGCAGCGTAGGAAGCGGGAACACTGAAGCTTTCTTT	CASSVGSGNTEAFF
TRBV2	17	TRBJ2-1	TRBD2	-	TGTGCCAGCAGGAGGGGACTAGCGGGAGAGGTGATCAATGAGCAGTTCTTC	CASRRGLAGEVINEQFF
TRBV19	19	TRBJ1-2	TRBD1	-	TGTGCCAGTAGTACACCGCTCGCGTGGGGACAGCAAACTAACTATGGCTACACCTTC	CASSTPLAWGQQTNYGYTF
TRBV6-5	14	TRBJ2-7	TRBD2	-	TGTGCCAGCAGTTACCGTGGGGAGGGCCTCGAGCAGTACTTC	CASSYRGEGLEQYF
TRBV5-1	16	TRBJ1-5	TRBD1	few	TGCGCCAGCAGCTTGGGGGACAGGGAAGGCAATCAGCCCCAGCATTTT	CASSLGDREGNQPQHF
TRBV24-1	18	TRBJ2-5	TRBD1	-	TGTGCCACCAGTGCCGGGCAGGGGGACGGGTGGGCGAAAGAGACCCAGTACTTC	CATSAGQGDGWAKETQYF
TRBV27	15	TRBJ1-5	-	-	TGTGCCAGCAGGTCCGGCGGGGCCAGCAATCAGCCCCAGCATTTT	CASRSGGASNQPQHF
TRBV5-1	17	TRBJ2-7	TRBD2	-	TGCGCCAGCAGCGTCACTCCGAGGACTAGCGGGAGAGACGAGCAGTACTTC	CASSVTPRTSGRDEQYF
TRBV12-5	15	TRBJ1-2	-	-	TGTGCTAGTGGCTCCCCGACAAATTGGGACTATGGCTACACCTTC	CASGSPTNWDYGYTF
TRBV6-4	13	TRBJ1-2	TRBD1	-	TGTGCCAGCAGAAGGGGACAGCTCTATGGCTACACCTTC	CASRRGQLYGYTF
TRBV12-3/TRBV12-4	11	TRBJ1-5	TRBD1	once	TGTGCCAGCAGTTCCAGGGGGGCCCAGCATTTT	CASSSRGAQHF
TRBV5-1	14	TRBJ1-5	-	-	TGCGCCAGCAGCTTGATCGGGGAGAGTCAGCCCCAGCATTTT	CASSLIGESQPQHF
TRBV4-1	15	TRBJ1-4	-	-	TGCGCCAGCAGCCAAGATGCCAGGGTTGGGGAAAAACTGTTTTTT	CASSQDARVGEKLFF
TRBV9	16	TRBJ2-7	-	few	TGTGCCAGCAGCCTACGATCGAGACAGTCAGAGAACGAGCAGTACTTC	CASSLRSRQSENEQYF
TRBV27	15	TRBJ2-1	TRBD2	-	TGTGCCAGCAGACTAGCGGGAGGTTCCTACAATGAGCAGTTCTTC	CASRLAGGSYNEQFF
TRBV12-5	12	TRBJ1-1	-	-	TGTGCTAGTGGTTTGGGGACAGCAAAAGCTTTCTTT	CASGLGTAKAFF
TRBV30	17	TRBJ2-3	TRBD2	medium-sized	TGTGCCTGGAGTGTATCGGGGGCTAGCGGGAGTACAGATACGCAGTATTTT	CAWSVSGASGSTDTQYF
TRBV7-3	16	TRBJ2-6	-	-	TGTGCCAGCAGCTTACGGACAGTCTCTGGGGCCAACGTCCTGACTTTC	CASSLRTVSGANVLTF
TRBV2	13	TRBJ2-2	-	-	TGTGCCAGCAGTGCCCGGGACACCGGGGAGCTGTTTTTT	CASSARDTGELFF
TRBV7-3	16	TRBJ2-1	TRBD1	few	TGTGCCAGCAGCAATCGGGACAGATCGACCTACAATGAGCAGTTCTTC	CASSNRDRSTYNEQFF